Included here is one T cell receptor (beta chain) sequence, with context. Libraries were prepared by immunoSEQ multiplex PCR; TCRdb keeps only in-frame clonotypes and omits some of them. The table has more than 65,000 clones, more than 75% seen once. The data were taken from a study of T cell clones after liver transplantation. The CDR3 is made up of 14 amino acids. Germline values: CDR1 SGHRS, CDR2 YFSETQ. Trimming left V 3 bases short and J 0 bases short, with 9 bases between. The chain combines TRBV5-1 with TRBJ2-5; the D gene is possibly TRBD1 (6 bases). The receptor comes from a human donor who received a liver transplant. Sample: CD4+ T cells from blood, taken before liver transplant. CDR3: CASSSTGNQETQYF. The CDR3 bases are TGCGCCAGCAGCTCAACAGGGAACCAAGAGACCCAGTACTTC.